The T cell receptor beta chain described here comes from a study of cytomegalovirus exposure and HLA in healthy donors. Study-wide results and limits: Fewer N-insertions than the 666-donor mean were reportedly shown by an Asian-associated ancestry cluster in a later analysis. A later analysis showed TCR association rates differing by HLA locus, peaking at DRB1 and lowest at HLA-C.

As regards this clone: Its antigen is not identified.

It was with 60 Vbeta and 13 Jbeta primers that the PCR ran. TCRdb's copy holds only in-frame clones and misses some; the assay was immunoSEQ multiplex PCR. The data contain about 120,000 clones, more than 65% of them seen just once; the ten biggest clones take up around 5.8%. The origin of this receptor is a man aged 18 to 29 in good health and CMV-seropositive. The specimen was PBMCs.

In nucleotides, the CDR3 is TGTGCCACCAGCAGGAGGACAGGGGGGAGATATGGCTACACCTTC. Residues: CATSRRTGGRYGYTF. This chain connects TRBV15 to TRBJ1-2, with 10 positions matching TRBD1. Germline trimming cut 3 bases from V and 5 bases from J; bases unmatched to any gene: 6. CDR3 length: 15 residues. The germline V gene has CDR1 LNHNV and CDR2 YYDKDF (reference sequence).